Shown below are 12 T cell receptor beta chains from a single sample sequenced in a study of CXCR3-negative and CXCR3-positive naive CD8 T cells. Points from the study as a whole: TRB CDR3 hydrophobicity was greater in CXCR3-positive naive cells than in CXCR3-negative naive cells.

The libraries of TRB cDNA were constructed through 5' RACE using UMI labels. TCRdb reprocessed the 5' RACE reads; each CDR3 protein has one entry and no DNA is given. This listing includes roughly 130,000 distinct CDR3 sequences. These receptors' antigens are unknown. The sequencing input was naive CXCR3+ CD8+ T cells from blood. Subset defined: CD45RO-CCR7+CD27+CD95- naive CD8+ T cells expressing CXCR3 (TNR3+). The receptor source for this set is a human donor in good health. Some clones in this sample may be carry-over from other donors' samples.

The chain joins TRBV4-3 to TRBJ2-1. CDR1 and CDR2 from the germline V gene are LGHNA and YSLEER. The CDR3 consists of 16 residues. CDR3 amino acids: CASSQATMSSYNEQFF.

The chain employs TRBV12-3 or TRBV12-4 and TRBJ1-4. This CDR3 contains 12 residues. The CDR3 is CASSRREEKLFF.

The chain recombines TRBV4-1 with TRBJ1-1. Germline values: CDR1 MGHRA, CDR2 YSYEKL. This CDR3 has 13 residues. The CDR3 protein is CASSQDQGGEAFF.

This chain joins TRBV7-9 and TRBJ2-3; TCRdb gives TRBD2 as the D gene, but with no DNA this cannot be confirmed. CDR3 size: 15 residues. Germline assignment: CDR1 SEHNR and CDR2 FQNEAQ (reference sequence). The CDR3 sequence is CASSHTSARGDTQYF.

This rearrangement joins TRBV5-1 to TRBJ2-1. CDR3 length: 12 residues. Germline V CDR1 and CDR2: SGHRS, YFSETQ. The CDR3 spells CASSLGGNEQFF.

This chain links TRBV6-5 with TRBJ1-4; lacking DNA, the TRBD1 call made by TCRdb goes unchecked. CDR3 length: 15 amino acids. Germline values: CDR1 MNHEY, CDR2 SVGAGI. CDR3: CASSSGTVTNEKLFF.

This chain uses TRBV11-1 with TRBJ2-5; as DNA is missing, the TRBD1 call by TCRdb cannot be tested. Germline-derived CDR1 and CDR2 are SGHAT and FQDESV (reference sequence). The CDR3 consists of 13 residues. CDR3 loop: CASTRRGQETQYF.

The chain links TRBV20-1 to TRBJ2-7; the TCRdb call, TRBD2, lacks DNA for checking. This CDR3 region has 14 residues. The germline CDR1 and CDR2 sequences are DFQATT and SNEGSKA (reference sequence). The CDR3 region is CSARDLAGGLEQYF.

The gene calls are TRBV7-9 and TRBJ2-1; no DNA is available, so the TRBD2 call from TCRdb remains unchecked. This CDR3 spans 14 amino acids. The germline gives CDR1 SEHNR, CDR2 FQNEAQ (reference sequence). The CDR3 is CASSYPSGSNEQFF.

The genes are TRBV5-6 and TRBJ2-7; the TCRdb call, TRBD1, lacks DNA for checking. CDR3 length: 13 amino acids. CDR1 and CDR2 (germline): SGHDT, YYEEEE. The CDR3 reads CASRRGGPYEQYF.

This CDR3 reads CATSSRQGVRDEQFF. V is TRBV15 and J is TRBJ2-1; the TRBD1 assignment by TCRdb is unverifiable without DNA. The germline CDR1 and CDR2 sequences are LNHNV and YYDKDF (reference sequence). This CDR3 comprises 15 residues. The full variable domain, in which reference TRBV15 and TRBJ2-1 provide the parts outside the CDR3, is DAMVIQNPRYQVTQFGKPVTLSCSQTLNHNVMYWYQQKSSQAPKLLFHYYDKDFNNEADTPDNFQSRRPNTSFCFLDIRSPGLGDTAMYLCATSSRQGVRDEQFFGPGTRLTVL.

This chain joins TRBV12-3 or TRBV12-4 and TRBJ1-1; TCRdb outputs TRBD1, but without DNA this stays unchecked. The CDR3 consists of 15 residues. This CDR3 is CASRPRDSKGTEAFF.